This is a list of T cell receptor beta chains from one sample in a study of cytomegalovirus exposure and HLA in healthy donors. Assay used: immunoSEQ multiplex PCR; TCRdb lists only in-frame clones, some missing. The table shows fewer than 300,000 clones, with roughly 90% occurring only once. Sequencing was done on a sample of PBMCs. These TCRs come from a man aged 35 to 55 in good health and CMV-seropositive. The CDR3 runs from the conserved cysteine through the conserved F or W. The order of the fields is CDR3 length, D gene, J gene, clone size, V gene, CDR3 DNA, CDR3 protein. D genes are given only for firm matches. The size entry is marked missing in some rows and otherwise reads once, few, many or a size class.

14	TRBD2	TRBJ2-7	few	TRBV15	TGTGCCACCAGCACCAGGACTAGCGGGAACGAGCAGTACTTC	CATSTRTSGNEQYF
15	.	TRBJ1-3	.	TRBV21-1	TGTGCCAGCAGCAAAGACTTATCCTCTGGAAACACCATATATTTT	CASSKDLSSGNTIYF
17	.	TRBJ2-3	.	TRBV4-1	TGCGCCAGCAGCCAAGAAGCCCTAGCTTCTTTACCAGATACGCAGTATTTT	CASSQEALASLPDTQYF
15	TRBD2	TRBJ2-1	.	TRBV19	TGTGCCAGTAGCGAGCGGGAGGGCCGTTACAATGAGCAGTTCTTC	CASSEREGRYNEQFF
14	TRBD1	TRBJ2-3	.	TRBV5-1	TGCGCCAGTGGGACAGGGCCTAGCACAGATACGCAGTATTTT	CASGTGPSTDTQYF
15	TRBD1	TRBJ1-4	.	TRBV5-4	TGTGCCAGCAGCTTGGCCGCAGGACAGGATGAAAAACTGTTTTTT	CASSLAAGQDEKLFF
15	TRBD2	TRBJ2-7	.	TRBV9	TGTGCCAGCAGCGTAGGGAGACTAGCCTCCTACGAGCAGTACTTC	CASSVGRLASYEQYF
11	.	TRBJ2-7	.	TRBV10-2	TGCGCCAGCAGTGCGGGGTCCGAGCAGTACTTC	CASSAGSEQYF
15	TRBD2	TRBJ2-7	.	TRBV15	TGTGCCACCAGCCCGGGGGGGCAGGTATGGGGCGAGCAGTACTTC	CATSPGGQVWGEQYF
15	TRBD1	TRBJ2-4	.	TRBV6-1	TGTGCCAGCCTGGACAGGGACACCTTAAAAAACATTCAGTACTTC	CASLDRDTLKNIQYF
15	TRBD1	TRBJ2-7	once	TRBV27	TGTGCCAGCAGTTTATTCGGGACAGGGACCTACGAGCAGTACTTC	CASSLFGTGTYEQYF
13	TRBD1	TRBJ1-5	.	TRBV27	TGTGCCAGCAAGACAGGGAGCAATCAGCCCCAGCATTTT	CASKTGSNQPQHF
15	TRBD1	TRBJ2-3	.	TRBV7-9	TGTGCCAGCAGATTGACAGGGGCTGACACAGATACGCAGTATTTT	CASRLTGADTDTQYF
16	.	TRBJ1-3	few	TRBV5-1	TGCGCCAGCAGCTTGGGACAGGAGAGCTCTGGAAACACCATATATTTT	CASSLGQESSGNTIYF
16	.	TRBJ2-7	.	TRBV21-1	TGTGCCAGCAGCAAACGGTGGGAACAGGGGAGTATCGAGCAGTACTTC	CASSKRWEQGSIEQYF
13	TRBD1	TRBJ2-7	once	TRBV6-6	TGTGCCAGCAGTTATGGGACAGTCGACGAGCAGTACTTC	CASSYGTVDEQYF
14	.	TRBJ2-3	.	TRBV2	TGTGCCAGCATGGTCGGCGGGATAGTGGATACGCAGTATTTT	CASMVGGIVDTQYF
17	TRBD2	TRBJ2-7	.	TRBV5-1	TGCGCCAGCAGGCGACTAGCGGGCTTACAGCCGCCCCACGAGCAGTACTTC	CASRRLAGLQPPHEQYF
15	.	TRBJ2-7	.	TRBV5-1	TGCGCCAGCAGGGAACCGACAGCCCCTCCCTACGAGCAGTACTTC	CASREPTAPPYEQYF
15	.	TRBJ1-1	.	TRBV6-5	TGTGCCAGCAGCATTGAACAGGCGGGGAATGCTGAAGCTTTCTTT	CASSIEQAGNAEAFF
17	TRBD2	TRBJ2-1	.	TRBV11-3	TGTGCCAGCAGCTTAGGACGACTAGCGGTAGGATACAATGAGCAGTTCTTC	CASSLGRLAVGYNEQFF
15	.	TRBJ2-7	.	TRBV10-3	TGTGCCATCAGTGAGTCTGGGGGGGGCTTATACGAGCAGTACTTC	CAISESGGGLYEQYF
13	.	TRBJ1-1	.	TRBV7-2	TGTGCCAGCAGCTTAGCGGGGACAACTGAAGCTTTCTTT	CASSLAGTTEAFF
16	.	TRBJ1-4	.	TRBV5-6	TGTGCCAGCAGCTCTTGGGGGCCAGGGCGGCGCGAAAAACTGTTTTTT	CASSSWGPGRREKLFF
14	TRBD1	TRBJ1-1	.	TRBV10-3	TGTGCCATCAGGGACGGACAGGGCCGCACTGAAGCTTTCTTT	CAIRDGQGRTEAFF
14	.	TRBJ2-6	.	TRBV7-3	TGTGCCAGCAGCCTGTCTACTGGGGCCAACGTCCTGACTTTC	CASSLSTGANVLTF
11	.	TRBJ2-3	.	TRBV2	TGTGCCAGCAGTTACACAGATACGCAGTATTTT	CASSYTDTQYF
15	.	TRBJ2-7	.	TRBV4-2	TGTGCCAGCAGCCATGACTCTGGGACTGCATACGAGCAGTACTTC	CASSHDSGTAYEQYF
16	.	TRBJ2-3	.	TRBV6-5	TGTGCCAGCAGTTACTCGCGGCGGATTAGCACAGATACGCAGTATTTT	CASSYSRRISTDTQYF
15	TRBD2	TRBJ2-1	.	TRBV5-8	TGTGCCAGCAGGCCCTCGGGACTAGACTACAATGAGCAGTTCTTC	CASRPSGLDYNEQFF
14	.	TRBJ1-5	.	TRBV28	TGTGCCAGCAGTCCCAGGGTGAGCAATCAGCCCCAGCATTTT	CASSPRVSNQPQHF
17	.	TRBJ2-3	.	TRBV9	TGTGCCAGCAGCGTAGGGGGGGGGACAGGTATCCCAGATACGCAGTATTTT	CASSVGGGTGIPDTQYF
15	.	TRBJ2-7	few	TRBV4-3	TGCGCCAGCAGCCAAGATCGGCGGGGGCCCTACGAGCAGTACTTC	CASSQDRRGPYEQYF
18	TRBD1	TRBJ2-6	.	TRBV27	TGTGCCAGCAGTCGCCGACAGGGTTTGTTTTCTGGGGCCAACGTCCTGACTTTC	CASSRRQGLFSGANVLTF
14	TRBD1	TRBJ1-1	.	TRBV19	TGTGCCAGTAGGGTCGGACAGGGGGCTGCTGAAGCTTTCTTT	CASRVGQGAAEAFF
14	.	TRBJ1-1	once	TRBV7-9	TGTGCCAGCAGCTTAAGACAAATGAACACTGAAGCTTTCTTT	CASSLRQMNTEAFF
10	.	TRBJ1-1	few	TRBV7-9	TGTGCCAGCAGCGCCCTCTCTGTCGGCTTT	CASSALSVGF
12	.	TRBJ2-7	.	TRBV29-1	TGCAGCGTTGTAAGGGGATCGGGCGAGCAGTACTTC	CSVVRGSGEQYF
15	.	TRBJ1-3	once	TRBV18	TGTGCCAGCTCACCAATTCCCGGGACTGGAAACACCATATATTTT	CASSPIPGTGNTIYF
15	.	TRBJ2-7	.	TRBV2	TGTGCCAGCATGGGGGGGCTAGGGAGGGAAAGGCAGCAGTACTTC	CASMGGLGRERQQYF
15	TRBD1	TRBJ2-2	few	TRBV5-6	TGTGCCAGCAGCTTGGCCGGACAGGCCACCGGGGAGCTGTTTTTT	CASSLAGQATGELFF
14	TRBD1	TRBJ2-7	.	TRBV18	TGTGCCAGCTCAAAGGGACAGGAAGATTACGAGCAGTACTTC	CASSKGQEDYEQYF
14	.	TRBJ2-7	.	TRBV5-4	TGTGCCAGCAGCTTAGTGGCGGGGTCCTACGAGCAGTACTTC	CASSLVAGSYEQYF
10	.	TRBJ2-7	.	TRBV5-5	TGTGCCAGCGGGCCCCTCGAGCAGTACTTC	CASGPLEQYF
14	TRBD1	TRBJ1-4	.	TRBV28	TGTGCCAGCAGTTTCACAGGGGAAGGCGAAAAACTGTTTTTT	CASSFTGEGEKLFF